This T cell receptor (beta chain) appears in the sequencing data of a study of T cells in Graves' hyperthyroidism and ophthalmopathy. Study-wide background: Sampling of peripheral blood happened at initial diagnosis, prior to any treatment.

Patients were excluded for uncontrolled infection, other autoimmune disease, pregnancy or lactation. This clonotype was counted between two and nine times. Antigen: not known. Notes on the study in general: Blood also showed most of the thyroid clonotypes that were expanded above 0.001. Ophthalmopathy was told apart from stable hyperthyroidism by a 13 V-J model.

What was amplified from RNA transcripts were TCR beta CDR3 regions. HTBI primers drove first-round RT-PCR of the TCR CDR3. TCRdb re-called the multiplex PCR reads through MiXCR, storing one row per CDR3 protein. Among some 530,000 distinct CDR3 sequences listed, approximately 23% were seen once. The CDR3 sequence is 15 residues long. Per germline, CDR1 MNHEY and CDR2 SVGAGI. The ends were cut back, 4 bases at V and 0 bases at J, with 13 bases in the middle. The chain links TRBV6-5 to TRBJ2-7; the D is unclear. This clonotype was sampled from a woman in her seventies with Graves' ophthalmopathy. Sequencing was carried out using blood. CDR3 coding DNA: TGTGCCAGCAGTTCCCTATTCTCTTACTCCTACGAGCAGTACTTC. Residues: CASSSLFSYSYEQYF.